Below are 27 T cell receptor beta chains sequenced from a single sample in a study of blood T cell repertoires in COVID-19. The table came from immunoSEQ multiplex PCR; TCRdb's copy has only in-frame clones and leaves some out. Of 71,000 or so clones in the sample, approximately 90% were seen once. The sequencing sample was made of peripheral blood. These receptors were taken from a woman aged 18-29 years with acute or convalescent COVID-19.

The chain is built from TRBV11-2 and TRBJ1-4; D not certain. CDR3 length: 16 residues. The germline CDR1 and CDR2 sequences are SGHAT and FQNNGV. Between the trimmed V and J ends, which lost 0 bases and 0 bases, there was a span of 8 bases. CDR3 protein: CASSLDRGATNEKLFF. CDR3 DNA sequence: TGTGCCAGCAGCTTAGATCGCGGTGCAACTAATGAAAAACTGTTTTTT.

The chain carries TRBV5-5 and TRBJ1-2; the D gene is possibly TRBD1 (5 bases). The V gene's germline CDR1 is SGHKS and CDR2 YYEKEE (reference sequence). The CDR3 runs 14 residues. V lost 2 bases and J lost 0, with 8 bases in between. As DNA, the CDR3 is TGTGCCAGCAGCTTCGACAGTTCTAACTATGGCTACACCTTC. This encodes CASSFDSSNYGYTF. The full variable domain, in which reference TRBV5-5 and TRBJ1-2 provide the parts outside the CDR3, is DAGVTQSPTHLIKTRGQQVTLRCSPISGHKSVSWYQQVLGQGPQFIFQYYEKEERGRGNFPDRFSARQFPNYSSELNVNALLLGDSALYLCASSFDSSNYGYTFGSGTRLTVV.

The chain recombines TRBV10-2 with TRBJ1-5; D uncertain. Germline V gives CDR1 WSHSY, CDR2 SAAADI. The length of the CDR3 is 15 residues. Trimming shortened V by 5 bases and J by 7 bases, and 18 bases separated the two germline ends. The CDR3 DNA reads TGCGCCAGCAGTCAAGATGGGAGGCAGAGGCAGCCCCAGCATTTT. Its protein product is CASSQDGRQRQPQHF.

The rearrangement joins TRBV30 to TRBJ2-7; possible D gene TRBD2, 6 bases. Between the trimmed V and J ends, which lost 0 bases and 2 bases, there was a span of 14 bases. CDR1 is GTSNPN, CDR2 SVGIG, per germline (reference sequence). The length of the CDR3 is 15 residues. The CDR3 spells CAWSVGLGGPYEQYF. CDR3 DNA: TGTGCCTGGAGTGTAGGGCTGGGGGGACCCTACGAGCAGTACTTC.

The chain is built from TRBV2 and TRBJ1-5; the match to TRBD1 covers 10 bases. The CDR3 runs 18 residues. Germline V CDR1 and CDR2: SNHLY, FYNNEI. The trim removed 5 bases at V and 3 bases at J, leaving 13 bases unmatched. CDR3: CASSQRPGQGLANQPQHF. The CDR3 region has the DNA TGTGCCAGCAGTCAGAGACCGGGACAGGGGCTGGCCAATCAGCCCCAGCATTTT.

This clone was picked up a small number of times. This chain connects TRBV6-5 to TRBJ2-7, with 11 bases matching TRBD2. Germline-derived CDR1 and CDR2 are MNHEY and SVGAGI. This CDR3 contains 15 residues. Trimming took 6 bases from V and 4 from J; bases not matched to a gene: 8. CDR3 DNA: TGTGCCAGCAGACGACTAGCGGGGACTTTGTACGAGCAGTACTTC. It codes for CASRRLAGTLYEQYF.

V is TRBV18 and J is TRBJ1-5; no definite D call. Between the trimmed V and J ends, which lost 2 bases and 9 bases, there was a span of 8 bases. Germline V gives CDR1 KGHSH, CDR2 LQKENI. This CDR3 region has 12 residues. The CDR3 bases are TGTGCCAGCTCACCAGCGGGCGGGCCCCAGCATTTT. Encoded protein: CASSPAGGPQHF. Full variable domain (outside the CDR3, taken from reference TRBV18 and TRBJ1-5): NAGVMQNPRHLVRRRGQEARLRCSPMKGHSHVYWYRQLPEEGLKFMVYLQKENIIDESGMPKERFSAEFPKEGPSILRIQQVVRGDSAAYFCASSPAGGPQHFGDGTRLSIL.

V and J are TRBV27 and TRBJ2-1; D is possibly TRBD2 (6 bases). With 3 bases removed from V and 6 bases from J, the gap between germline ends came to 15 bases. Germline CDR1 reads MNHEY; CDR2 reads SMNVEV (reference sequence). The CDR3 sequence is 15 residues long. CDR3 sequence (DNA): TGTGCCAGCAGTTTCCGCGAGACTAGGTTCAATGAGCAGTTCTTC. Protein product: CASSFRETRFNEQFF.

The chain uses TRBV19 and TRBJ2-1, with 13 bases identical to TRBD2. Germline assignment: CDR1 LNHDA and CDR2 SQIVND (reference sequence). The V and J ends lost 3 bases and 2 bases, in that order; junction bases with no gene match: 13. The CDR3 is 20 residues long. This CDR3 reads CASSMVRTSGRLDPYNEQFF. CDR3 sequence (DNA): TGTGCCAGTAGTATGGTTCGGACTAGCGGGAGACTAGATCCCTACAATGAGCAGTTCTTC.

V and J are TRBV6-2 or TRBV6-3 and TRBJ2-1; 7 positions agree with TRBD1. CDR1 is MNHEY, CDR2 SVGEGT, per germline. The CDR3 consists of 15 residues. V lost 6 bases, J lost 4 bases, and 9 bases stayed unmatched. The CDR3 sequence: CASSPTGTDYNEQFF. The CDR3 DNA follows: TGTGCCAGCAGCCCAACCGGGACAGATTACAATGAGCAGTTCTTC.

The chain uses TRBV12-3 or TRBV12-4 and TRBJ1-1, with D possibly being TRBD1 (5 bases). V lost 3 bases and J 4 bases, leaving 9 bases between the germline ends. CDR3 length: 13 residues. CDR3: CASSFFGGTEAFF. The CDR3 coding sequence is TGTGCCAGCAGTTTCTTCGGGGGCACTGAAGCTTTCTTT.

The count of this clone is one. The genes are TRBV1 and TRBJ2-3; TRBD2, the table's D call, lacks a check against the DNA. TRBV1 is shown as a pseudogene. CDR3 length equals 18 residues. The CDR3 nucleotides read TGCACCAGCACCCGGACTAGCGGGAGGGCCTCGGTCCCAGATACGCAGTATTTT. Protein: CTSTRTSGRASVPDTQYF.

The chain carries TRBV12-3 or TRBV12-4 and TRBJ2-1; perhaps TRBD1 as D (5 bases). V lost 0 bases and J lost 8, with 8 bases in between. The CDR3 has 13 residues. CDR3 sequence: CASSLAPGYEQFF. The CDR3 nucleotides are TGTGCCAGCAGTTTAGCGCCAGGGTATGAGCAGTTCTTC.

The chain recombines TRBV5-6 with TRBJ1-2, with 7 positions matching TRBD1. This CDR3 comprises 14 residues. Per germline, CDR1 SGHDT and CDR2 YYEEEE. J lost 4 bases, V lost 1 base, and 4 bases had no gene match. The CDR3 region has the DNA TGTGCCAGCAGCTTGTATCGGACAGGCTATGGCTACACCTTC. This translates into CASSLYRTGYGYTF.

The V call is TRBV12-5, the J call TRBJ1-1, with D possibly TRBD1 on 6 matching bases. This CDR3 has 13 residues. Trimming cost V 1 base and J 6 bases, with 9 bases left between them. From germline, CDR1 is LGHNT and CDR2 FRNRAP. The CDR3 loop reads CASGLAQGSEAFF. Here the CDR3 DNA reads TGTGCTAGTGGTTTGGCGCAGGGGTCTGAAGCTTTCTTT.

This chain links TRBV27 with TRBJ2-3, with 9 bases identical to TRBD2. The CDR3 covers 14 residues. V trimming: 6 bases; J trimming: 4 bases; junction bases outside the gene matches: 5. Looked up from germline, CDR1 is MNHEY and CDR2 is SMNVEV (reference sequence). The DNA for the CDR3 is TGTGCCAGCAGGGGGACTAGCCTGGCAGATACGCAGTATTTT. It is translated as CASRGTSLADTQYF.

The chain has TRBV5-6 and TRBJ2-1, with D tentatively TRBD1 (5 bases). The CDR3 is made up of 16 amino acids. In germline, CDR1 is SGHDT, CDR2 YYEEEE. V lost 5 bases and J lost 2, with 17 bases in between. CDR3 residues: CASSSQSRAAYNEQFF. DNA for the CDR3: TGTGCCAGCAGTTCGCAAAGCAGGGCCGCCTACAATGAGCAGTTCTTC.

J is TRBJ2-1 and V is TRBV5-1; D uncertain. Looked up from germline, CDR1 is SGHRS and CDR2 is YFSETQ. V dropped 0 bases and J dropped 0 bases, with 10 bases sitting between them. The CDR3 consists of 16 residues. The chain's CDR3 is CASSLVATSSYNEQFF. CDR3 bases: TGCGCCAGCAGCTTGGTGGCGACAAGCTCCTACAATGAGCAGTTCTTC. The full variable domain, in which reference TRBV5-1 and TRBJ2-1 provide the parts outside the CDR3, is KAGVTQTPRYLIKTRGQQVTLSCSPISGHRSVSWYQQTPGQGLQFLFEYFSETQRNKGNFPGRFSGRQFSNSRSEMNVSTLELGDSALYLCASSLVATSSYNEQFFGPGTRLTVL.

The gene calls are TRBV24-1 and TRBJ1-2; the D is unclear. The germline V gene has CDR1 KGHDR and CDR2 SFDVKD. The CDR3 extends over 13 amino acids. With 7 bases removed from V and 8 bases from J, the gap between germline ends came to 16 bases. CDR3 amino acids: CATRSETSEGYTF. CDR3 in DNA: TGTGCCACCAGGTCCGAGACATCAGAAGGCTACACCTTC.

This chain links TRBV28 with TRBJ2-3; D call uncertain. Trimming removed 4 bases at V and 0 bases at J, with 8 bases between. Germline CDR1 and CDR2: MDHEN and SYDVKM. This CDR3 is built from 14 residues. The CDR3 here is CASSWSQSTDTQYF. CDR3 DNA sequence: TGTGCCAGCAGTTGGAGCCAGAGCACAGATACGCAGTATTTT.

The chain is built from TRBV7-2 and TRBJ1-2; 11 bases are a match to TRBD1. CDR1 is SGHTA and CDR2 is FQGNSA in the germline V gene. The ends lost 4 bases at V and 7 bases at J; junction bases unmatched: 2. CDR3 length equals 13 residues. The CDR3 protein is CASSSDRGLGYTF. DNA of the CDR3: TGTGCCAGCAGCTCGGACAGGGGGCTTGGCTACACCTTC.

This chain connects TRBV2 to TRBJ2-1; a possible D gene is TRBD2 (6 bases). V lost 4 bases and J lost 4, with 8 bases in between. This CDR3 contains 13 residues. Germline V gene data show CDR1 as SNHLY and CDR2 as FYNNEI. CDR3 sequence (DNA): TGTGCCAGCAGTGTTAGCGGATACAATGAGCAGTTCTTC. Translating it yields CASSVSGYNEQFF.

The chain recombines TRBV30 with TRBJ2-3, with 8 bases matching TRBD1. The CDR3 is made up of 15 amino acids. Per the germline V gene, CDR1 is GTSNPN and CDR2 is SVGIG (reference sequence). J gave up 4 bases and V 0 bases, and 6 bases lay outside the gene matches. CDR3 amino acids: CAWSVLAGGADTQYF. The CDR3, as DNA: TGTGCCTGGAGTGTGTTGGCAGGGGGCGCAGATACGCAGTATTTT.

CDR3 residues: CASRSRDRGVMGEAFF. In nucleotides, the CDR3 is TGTGCCAGCAGGAGCCGGGACAGGGGAGTTATGGGTGAAGCTTTCTTT. The V call is TRBV27, the J call TRBJ1-1, with 10 nucleotides matching TRBD1. Germline V gene sequence: CDR1 MNHEY, CDR2 SMNVEV (reference sequence). The V segment lost 6 bases and the J segment 7 bases; nucleotides outside the gene matches: 14. CDR3 length equals 16 residues.

The chain combines TRBV29-1 with TRBJ1-2, with 9 bases lining up with TRBD1. The CDR3 is made up of 15 amino acids. Germline CDR1 and CDR2: SQVTM and ANQGSEA. The ends lost 4 bases at V and 6 bases at J; junction bases unmatched: 12. In DNA, the CDR3 is TGCAGCGTTGGGGGATGGGGACAGGGTGCAGATGGCTACACCTTC. It translates to CSVGGWGQGADGYTF.

This chain joins TRBV18 and TRBJ2-1, with D unclear. This CDR3 is 13 amino acids long. Between the trimmed V and J ends, which lost 0 bases and 4 bases, there was a span of 4 bases. Looked up from germline, CDR1 is KGHSH and CDR2 is LQKENI. DNA for the CDR3: TGTGCCAGCTCACCACCGACATACAATGAGCAGTTCTTC. Its protein is CASSPPTYNEQFF. The variable domain in full, with the rest retrieved from reference TRBV18 and TRBJ2-1, is NAGVMQNPRHLVRRRGQEARLRCSPMKGHSHVYWYRQLPEEGLKFMVYLQKENIIDESGMPKERFSAEFPKEGPSILRIQQVVRGDSAAYFCASSPPTYNEQFFGPGTRLTVL.

The rearrangement joins TRBV5-1 to TRBJ2-1; 9 bases map to TRBD1. The V gene end was trimmed by 0 bases and the J gene end by 4 bases; junction bases not matched to a gene: 2. Germline V gene data show CDR1 as SGHRS and CDR2 as YFSETQ. The CDR3 contains 15 residues. The DNA of the CDR3 is TGCGCCAGCAGCTTGGGACAGGGGGGTTACAATGAGCAGTTCTTC. It is translated as CASSLGQGGYNEQFF.